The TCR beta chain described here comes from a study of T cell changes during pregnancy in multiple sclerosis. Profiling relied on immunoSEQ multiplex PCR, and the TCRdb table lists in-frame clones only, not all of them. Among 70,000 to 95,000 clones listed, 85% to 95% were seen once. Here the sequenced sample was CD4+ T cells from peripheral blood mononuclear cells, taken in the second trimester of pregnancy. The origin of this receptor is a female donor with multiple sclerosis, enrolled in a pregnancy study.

The CDR3 nucleotides read TGTGCCAGCAGCCAGGCTAGGAGAGTTGGAAACACCATATATTTT. Residues: CASSQARRVGNTIYF. The genes are TRBV14 and TRBJ1-3, with D unresolved. V lost 3 bases and J 3 bases, leaving 12 bases between the germline ends. CDR1 is SGHDN and CDR2 is FVKESK in the germline V gene. The CDR3 contains 15 residues.